These 11 T cell receptor beta chains came from one sample sequenced in a study of identical twins. Each CDR3 protein is one row after TCRdb ran MiXCR on the 5' RACE reads. The table lists 1.5 million or so distinct CDR3 sequences, under 35% of them singletons. The sample consisted of cord blood. The receptors here all came from a newborn girl in good health.

This clonotype was seen a handful of times. The chain couples TRBV5-1 to TRBJ1-4; D not resolved. The CDR3 length is 16 residues. Trimming cost V 2 bases and J 0 bases, with 11 bases left between them. From germline, CDR1 is SGHRS and CDR2 YFSETQ. In nucleotides, the CDR3 is TGCGCCAGCAGCTTTTCCGGGTCTGCAACTAATGAAAAACTGTTTTTT. Translating gives CASSFSGSATNEKLFF. Filled out from reference TRBV5-1 and TRBJ1-4, the complete variable domain reads KAGVTQTPRYLIKTRGQQVTLSCSPISGHRSVSWYQQTPGQGLQFLFEYFSETQRNKGNFPGRFSGRQFSNSRSEMNVSTLELGDSALYLCASSFSGSATNEKLFFGSGTQLSVL.

This clonotype was seen many times. The chain carries TRBV28 and TRBJ2-3, with D maybe TRBD2 (6 bases). The CDR3 is made up of 13 amino acids. CDR1 is MDHEN and CDR2 is SYDVKM in the germline V gene. The V gene lost 5 bases and the J gene lost 6 bases, with 12 bases spanning the gap. CDR3 sequence reads: CASSRDSPDTQYF. The CDR3 DNA is TGTGCCAGCAGTCGGGACTCCCCGGATACGCAGTATTTT.

CDR3 in amino acids: CASSLATGRMNEQYF. CDR3 in DNA: TGTGCCAGCAGCTTAGCGACAGGGAGGATGAACGAGCAGTACTTC. This chain links TRBV7-9 with TRBJ2-7, with a weak D call TRBD1 (7 bases). In germline, CDR1 is SEHNR, CDR2 FQNEAQ (reference sequence). The CDR3 runs 15 residues. V shed 0 bases and J shed 5 bases, with 14 bases lying between them.

The chain recombines TRBV5-4 with TRBJ2-7, with a possible D match to TRBD1 (6 bases). The end of the DNA aligns better with TRBJ2-5, so the J call may be wrong. The CDR3 loop spans 14 amino acids. Germline CDR1 is SGHNT and CDR2 is YYREEE (reference sequence). The CDR3 loop reads CASSGDIRRETQYF. The CDR3 DNA reads as TGTGCCAGCAGCGGGGACATACGCCGAGAGACCCAGTACTTC.

The V call is TRBV20-1, the J call TRBJ2-1; D remains unclear. Trimming stripped 1 base from V and 0 bases from J, with 13 bases between. The CDR3 totals 16 residues. Germline loops: CDR1 DFQATT, CDR2 SNEGSKA (reference sequence). In DNA form, the CDR3 reads TGCAGTGCTAGAGTTCTGGCAGCAAGCTCCTACAATGAGCAGTTCTTC. This codes for CSARVLAASSYNEQFF.

The chain links TRBV7-8 to TRBJ2-1; maybe TRBD1 (6 bases). Per the germline V gene, CDR1 is SGHVS and CDR2 is FQNEAQ. The CDR3 is 11 residues long. V was cut by 5 bases and J by 8 bases, with 7 bases left in between. CDR3 nucleotides: TGTGCCAGCAGCCACAGGGATGAGCAGTTCTTC. Translation gives CASSHRDEQFF.

This clonotype was recorded only once. The gene calls are TRBV5-6 and TRBJ2-1, with 8 bases identical to TRBD2. CDR3 size: 14 residues. V lost 2 bases, J lost 8 bases, and 6 bases stayed unmatched. Germline-derived CDR1 and CDR2 are SGHDT and YYEEEE. CDR3 in amino acids: CASSLGTSNDEQFF. For the CDR3, the DNA is TGTGCCAGCAGCTTAGGGACTAGTAACGATGAGCAGTTCTTC.

In its sample, this clonotype was seen a few times. The genes are TRBV20-1 and TRBJ2-1; the D call may be TRBD1 or TRBD2 (6 bases each). V was cut by 3 bases and J by 6 bases, with 15 bases left in between. The CDR3 is 14 residues long. Germline V CDR1 and CDR2: DFQATT, SNEGSKA (reference sequence). The CDR3 sequence is CSARNRRDINEQFF. DNA for the CDR3: TGCAGTGCTAGGAATAGGAGGGACATCAATGAGCAGTTCTTC.

This clonotype was recorded many times. In DNA form, the CDR3 reads TGCAGCGTTGGGCTAGCGGGAGTTGAAGATACGCAGTATTTT. Protein sequence: CSVGLAGVEDTQYF. The rearrangement uses TRBV29-1 and TRBJ2-3, with 10 nucleotides matching TRBD2. In germline, CDR1 is SQVTM, CDR2 ANQGSEA. With 4 bases clipped from V and 5 bases from J, the junction kept 6 bases outside the gene matches. The CDR3 covers 14 residues.

This clonotype was recorded a few times. V and J are TRBV20-1 and TRBJ2-7; 10 nucleotides align to TRBD2. V dropped 6 bases and J dropped 0; count of bases not matched to a gene: 5. The CDR3 runs 14 residues. Germline CDR1 DFQATT, CDR2 SNEGSKA (reference sequence). CDR3 residues: CSAPPSGSSYEQYF. The CDR3, as DNA: TGCAGTGCCCCCCCTAGCGGGAGCTCCTACGAGCAGTACTTC.

This clonotype was picked up one time. A much larger clone differs from this one at a single base, so this may be a read error. The rearrangement joins TRBV18 to TRBJ2-1, with D possibly matching TRBD1 (5 bases). The V gene's germline CDR1 is KGHSH and CDR2 LQKENI. The V end lost 3 bases, the J end lost 10 bases, and 13 bases lay between the germline ends. This CDR3 region has 13 residues. This CDR3 reads CASSPWTTYEQFF. CDR3 nucleotides: TGTGCCAGCTCACCCTGGACAACCTACGAGCAGTTCTTC.